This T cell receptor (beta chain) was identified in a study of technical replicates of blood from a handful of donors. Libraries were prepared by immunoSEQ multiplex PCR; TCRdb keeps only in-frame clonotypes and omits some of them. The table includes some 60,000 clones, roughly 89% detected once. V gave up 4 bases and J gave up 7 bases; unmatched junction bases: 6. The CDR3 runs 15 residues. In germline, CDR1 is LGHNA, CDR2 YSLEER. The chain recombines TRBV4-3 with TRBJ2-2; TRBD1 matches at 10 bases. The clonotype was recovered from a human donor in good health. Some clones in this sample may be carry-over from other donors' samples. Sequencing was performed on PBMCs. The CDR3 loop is CASSLGQGNFGELFF. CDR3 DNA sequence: TGCGCCAGCAGCCTGGGACAGGGGAACTTCGGGGAGCTGTTTTTT.